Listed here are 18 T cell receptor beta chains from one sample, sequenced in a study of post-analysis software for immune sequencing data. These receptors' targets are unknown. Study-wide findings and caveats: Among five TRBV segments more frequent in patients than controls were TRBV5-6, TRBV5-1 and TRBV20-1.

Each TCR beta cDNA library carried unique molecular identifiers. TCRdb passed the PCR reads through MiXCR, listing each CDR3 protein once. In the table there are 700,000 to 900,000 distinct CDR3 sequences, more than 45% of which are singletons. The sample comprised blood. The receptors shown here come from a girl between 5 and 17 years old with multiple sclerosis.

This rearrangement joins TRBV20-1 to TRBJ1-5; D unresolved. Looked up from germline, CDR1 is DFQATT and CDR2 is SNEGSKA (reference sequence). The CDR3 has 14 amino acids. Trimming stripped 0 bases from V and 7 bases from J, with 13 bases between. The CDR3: CSARDQEYWQPQHF. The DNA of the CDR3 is TGCAGTGCTAGAGATCAGGAATACTGGCAGCCCCAGCATTTT.

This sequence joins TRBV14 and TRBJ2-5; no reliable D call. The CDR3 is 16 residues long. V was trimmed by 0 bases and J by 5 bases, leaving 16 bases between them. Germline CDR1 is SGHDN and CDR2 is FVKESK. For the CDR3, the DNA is TGTGCCAGCAGCCAAGACGTCCTGGTCTCGAGGGAGACCCAGTACTTC. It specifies CASSQDVLVSRETQYF.

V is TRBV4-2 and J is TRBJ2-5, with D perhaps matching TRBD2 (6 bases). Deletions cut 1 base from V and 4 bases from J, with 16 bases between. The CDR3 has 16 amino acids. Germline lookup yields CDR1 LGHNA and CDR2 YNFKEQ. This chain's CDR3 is CASSQVWGLEGETQYF. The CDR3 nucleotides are TGTGCCAGCAGCCAAGTATGGGGACTCGAGGGAGAGACCCAGTACTTC.

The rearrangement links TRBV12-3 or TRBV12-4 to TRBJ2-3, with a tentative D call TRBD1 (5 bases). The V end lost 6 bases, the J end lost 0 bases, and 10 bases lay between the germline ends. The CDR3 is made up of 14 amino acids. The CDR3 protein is CASRKGSSTDTQYF. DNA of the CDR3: TGTGCCAGCAGGAAGGGGTCGAGCACAGATACGCAGTATTTT.

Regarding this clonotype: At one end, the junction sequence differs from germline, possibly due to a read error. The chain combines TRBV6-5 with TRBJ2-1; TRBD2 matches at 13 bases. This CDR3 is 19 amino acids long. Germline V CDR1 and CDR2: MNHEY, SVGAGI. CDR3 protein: CAGSSRQLAGGPLYNEQFF. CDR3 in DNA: TGTGCCGGCAGTTCCCGACAACTAGCGGGAGGGCCGTTGTACAATGAGCAGTTCTTC.

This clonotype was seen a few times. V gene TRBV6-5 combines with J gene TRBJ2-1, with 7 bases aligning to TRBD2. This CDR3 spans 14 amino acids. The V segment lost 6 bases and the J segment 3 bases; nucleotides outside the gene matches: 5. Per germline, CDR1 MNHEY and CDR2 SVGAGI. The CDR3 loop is CASRYLADYNEQFF. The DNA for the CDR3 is TGTGCCAGCAGGTACCTAGCGGACTACAATGAGCAGTTCTTC.

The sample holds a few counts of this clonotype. This chain's CDR3 is CASSPSGRERETQYF. The CDR3 DNA follows: TGTGCCAGCAGCCCCAGTGGGAGGGAGAGGGAGACCCAGTACTTC. The chain uses TRBV7-6 and TRBJ2-5, with 7 bases matching TRBD2. The CDR3 is made up of 15 amino acids. Germline CDR1 is SGHVS and CDR2 is FNYEAQ. V shed 5 bases and J 5 bases; nucleotides not matched to a gene: 11.

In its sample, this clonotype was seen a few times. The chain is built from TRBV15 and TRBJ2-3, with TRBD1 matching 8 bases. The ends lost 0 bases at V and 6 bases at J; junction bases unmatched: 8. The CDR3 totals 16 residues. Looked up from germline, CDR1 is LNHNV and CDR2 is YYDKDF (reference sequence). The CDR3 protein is CATSRDLRQGKDTQYF. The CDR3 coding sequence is TGTGCCACCAGCAGAGACCTGAGACAGGGGAAGGATACGCAGTATTTT.

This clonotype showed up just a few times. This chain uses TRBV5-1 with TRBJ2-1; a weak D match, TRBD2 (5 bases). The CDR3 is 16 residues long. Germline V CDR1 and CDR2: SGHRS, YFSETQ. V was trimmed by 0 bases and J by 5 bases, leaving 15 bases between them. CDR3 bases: TGCGCCAGCAGCTTGGAGGGCGGGCGGGCCAACAATGAGCAGTTCTTC. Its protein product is CASSLEGGRANNEQFF.

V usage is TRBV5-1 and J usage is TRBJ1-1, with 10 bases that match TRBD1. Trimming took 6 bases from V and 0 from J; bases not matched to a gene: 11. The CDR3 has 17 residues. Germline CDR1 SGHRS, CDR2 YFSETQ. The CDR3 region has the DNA TGCGCCAGCAATCCTTCCGGGACAGGGGTCATGAACACTGAAGCTTTCTTT. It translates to CASNPSGTGVMNTEAFF.

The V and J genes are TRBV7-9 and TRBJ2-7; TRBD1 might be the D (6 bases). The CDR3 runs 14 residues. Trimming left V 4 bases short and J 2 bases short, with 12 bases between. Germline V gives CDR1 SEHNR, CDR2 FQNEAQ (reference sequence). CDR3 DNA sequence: TGTGCCAGCAGCTCACCTGGACAGCCCTACGAGCAGTACTTC. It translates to CASSSPGQPYEQYF.

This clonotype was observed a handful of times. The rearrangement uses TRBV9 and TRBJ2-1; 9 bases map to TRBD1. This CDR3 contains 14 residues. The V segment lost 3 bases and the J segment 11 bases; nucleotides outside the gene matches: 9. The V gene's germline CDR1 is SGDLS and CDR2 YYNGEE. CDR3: CASSAGTGIGKQFF. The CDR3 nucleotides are TGTGCCAGCAGCGCCGGGACAGGGATTGGGAAGCAGTTCTTC.

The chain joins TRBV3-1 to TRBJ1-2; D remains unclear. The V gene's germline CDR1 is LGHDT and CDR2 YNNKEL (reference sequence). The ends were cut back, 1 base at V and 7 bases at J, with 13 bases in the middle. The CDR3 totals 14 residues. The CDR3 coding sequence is TGTGCCAGCAGCCAAGCGTCTGGGCCTGGTGGCTACACCTTC. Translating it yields CASSQASGPGGYTF. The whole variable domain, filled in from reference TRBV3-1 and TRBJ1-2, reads DTAVSQTPKYLVTQMGNDKSIKCEQNLGHDTMYWYKQDSKKFLKIMFSYNNKELIINETVPNRFSPKSPDKAHLNLHINSLELGDSAVYFCASSQASGPGGYTFGSGTRLTVV.

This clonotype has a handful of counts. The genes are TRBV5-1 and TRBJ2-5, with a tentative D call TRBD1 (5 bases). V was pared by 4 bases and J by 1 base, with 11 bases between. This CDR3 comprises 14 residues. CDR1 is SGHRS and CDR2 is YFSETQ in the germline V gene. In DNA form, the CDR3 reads TGCGCCAGCAGCGTCCTCCAGGGCCAAGAGACCCAGTACTTC. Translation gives CASSVLQGQETQYF.

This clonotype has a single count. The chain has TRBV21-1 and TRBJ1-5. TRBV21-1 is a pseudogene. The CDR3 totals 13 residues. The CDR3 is CAGSKGGSQPQHF. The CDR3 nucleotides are TGTGCCGGCAGCAAAGGAGGCAGTCAGCCCCAGCATTTT.

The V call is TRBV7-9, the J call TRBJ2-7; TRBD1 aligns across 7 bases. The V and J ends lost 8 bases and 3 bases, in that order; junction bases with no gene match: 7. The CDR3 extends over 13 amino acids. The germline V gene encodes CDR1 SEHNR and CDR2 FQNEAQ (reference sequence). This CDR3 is CASGRGSGYEQYF. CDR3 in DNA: TGTGCCAGCGGCAGGGGGAGCGGCTACGAGCAGTACTTC.

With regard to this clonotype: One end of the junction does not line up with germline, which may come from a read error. The CDR3 region is CASSLAPGMGGETQYF. CDR3 in DNA: TGTGCCAGCAGTTTAGCCCCAGGGATGGGCGGAGAGACCCAGTACTTC. This chain connects TRBV7-2 to TRBJ2-5, with D maybe TRBD1 (5 bases). The CDR3 loop spans 16 amino acids. Germline-derived CDR1 and CDR2 are SGHTA and FQGNSA.

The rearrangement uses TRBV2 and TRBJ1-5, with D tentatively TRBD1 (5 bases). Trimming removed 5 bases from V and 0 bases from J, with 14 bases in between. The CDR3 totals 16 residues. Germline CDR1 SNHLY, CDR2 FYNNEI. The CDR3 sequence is CASSSLGGNSNQPQHF. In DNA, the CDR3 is TGTGCCAGCAGTTCCCTGGGGGGAAATAGCAATCAGCCCCAGCATTTT.